This entry concerns a single T cell receptor (beta chain). The protocol was immunoSEQ multiplex PCR, while the TCRdb copy is restricted to in-frame clones and leaves out a portion. The sample records 150,000 to 200,000 clones, less than 90% being singletons. The CDR3 covers 15 residues. Unmatched junction bases numbered 4, after V lost 4 bases and J lost 1 base. Looked up from germline, CDR1 is ENHRY and CDR2 is SYGVKD. This sample was taken from a study of blood T cell repertoires in COVID-19. Sequencing was done on a sample of peripheral blood. This chain links TRBV10-3 with TRBJ2-1, with 7 positions matching TRBD2. The source is a woman in her 70s with COVID-19, enrolled during active disease. The CDR3: CAISGGSGSYNEQFF. The CDR3 region has the DNA TGTGCCATCAGTGGGGGTAGCGGGTCCTACAATGAGCAGTTCTTC.